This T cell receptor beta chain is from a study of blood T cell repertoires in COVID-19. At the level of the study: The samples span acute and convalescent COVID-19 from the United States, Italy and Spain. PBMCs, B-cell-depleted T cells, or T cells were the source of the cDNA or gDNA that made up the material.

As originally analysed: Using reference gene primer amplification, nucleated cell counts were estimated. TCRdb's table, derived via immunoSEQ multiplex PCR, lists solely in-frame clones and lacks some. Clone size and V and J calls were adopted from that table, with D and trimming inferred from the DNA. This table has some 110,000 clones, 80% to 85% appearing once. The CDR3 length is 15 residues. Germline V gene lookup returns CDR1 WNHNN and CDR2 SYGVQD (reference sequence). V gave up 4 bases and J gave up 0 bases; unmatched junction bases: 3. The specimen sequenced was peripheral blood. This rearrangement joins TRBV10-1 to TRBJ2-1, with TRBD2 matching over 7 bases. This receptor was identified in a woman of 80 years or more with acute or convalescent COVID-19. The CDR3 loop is CASSGGGNSYNEQFF. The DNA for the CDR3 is TGCGCCAGCAGTGGGGGGGGAAACTCCTACAATGAGCAGTTCTTC.